Below are 5 T cell receptor beta chains sequenced from a single sample in a study of CD8 T cells in ankylosing spondylitis. Whole-study results and caveats: Blood of patients with ankylosing spondylitis appeared to be characterized by a TCR beta motif of several highly homologous variants.

These receptors are not linked to any known antigen. TCRdb independently ran MiXCR on the 5' RACE reads; one entry per CDR3 protein. Altogether about 800,000 distinct CDR3 sequences are present, roughly 10% being singletons, with the ten largest covering 0.51%. Sequencing used blood, either unsorted or a sorted T cell fraction (not recorded which). The receptors originated from a male donor with ankylosing spondylitis.

The V gene is TRBV5-1, the J gene TRBJ1-1, with D maybe TRBD1 (6 bases). The ends were cut back, 0 bases at V and 3 bases at J, with 15 bases in the middle. The length of the CDR3 is 16 residues. CDR1 is SGHRS, CDR2 YFSETQ, per germline. The CDR3 DNA reads as TGCGCCAGCAGCTTGGCCAAGGGGGAAAGGTACACTGAAGCTTTCTTT. It codes for CASSLAKGERYTEAFF.

This clonotype was counted ten times or more. The chain combines TRBV6-4 with TRBJ2-1; possible D gene TRBD2, 6 bases. Germline loops: CDR1 MRHNA, CDR2 SNTAGT. CDR3 length: 14 residues. The V end lost 5 bases, the J end lost 0 bases, and 8 bases lay between the germline ends. The CDR3 protein is CASSNGSSYNEQFF. The CDR3, as DNA: TGTGCCAGCAGTAACGGGAGCTCCTACAATGAGCAGTTCTTC.

On this clonotype: A read error may account for a junction end that differs from germline. This chain connects TRBV7-9 to TRBJ2-1, with D possibly matching TRBD1 (6 bases). This CDR3 contains 12 residues. CDR1 is SEHNR, CDR2 FQNEAQ, per germline (reference sequence). CDR3 in amino acids: CASSPGQRRSSF. The CDR3 coding sequence is TGTGCCAGCAGCCCCGGACAGCGGAGGAGTTCGTTC.

This clonotype was observed a few times. CDR3 region: CASSYRTGGANTEAFF. The CDR3 DNA reads as TGTGCCAGCAGTTACCGGACAGGGGGCGCAAACACTGAAGCTTTCTTT. The chain employs TRBV6-5 and TRBJ1-1; 11 positions agree with TRBD1. Per the germline V gene, CDR1 is MNHEY and CDR2 is SVGAGI. The CDR3 is 16 residues long. Trimming at V came to 2 bases and at J to 2 bases, leaving 4 bases not matched to a gene.

This clonotype was picked up a small number of times. The chain carries TRBV20-1 and TRBJ1-2; 8 nucleotides match TRBD1. Germline CDR1 reads DFQATT; CDR2 reads SNEGSKA (reference sequence). V was clipped by 4 bases and J by 4 bases; unmatched bases: 11. The CDR3 is 15 amino acids. DNA for the CDR3: TGCAGTGCTAACACAGGGGGGATGAAGGCCTATGGCTACACCTTC. Its protein is CSANTGGMKAYGYTF.